This TCR beta chain was retrieved from a study of technical replicates of blood from several donors. V gave up 6 bases and J gave up 4 bases, with 12 bases separating them. The CDR3 covers 13 residues. Germline CDR1 is SNHLY and CDR2 is FYNNEI. The repertoire was sequenced with immunoSEQ multiplex PCR; TCRdb's copy has only in-frame clones and lacks some. The sample has about 85,000 clones; around 94% are singletons. The rearrangement joins TRBV2 to TRBJ1-1; D is uncertain. The receptor's source is a human donor in good health. Sequences were obtained from T cells isolated from PBMCs. CDR3 in DNA: TGTGCCAGCAGCGTCAACCGGGGCACTGAAGCTTTCTTT. It yields the protein CASSVNRGTEAFF.